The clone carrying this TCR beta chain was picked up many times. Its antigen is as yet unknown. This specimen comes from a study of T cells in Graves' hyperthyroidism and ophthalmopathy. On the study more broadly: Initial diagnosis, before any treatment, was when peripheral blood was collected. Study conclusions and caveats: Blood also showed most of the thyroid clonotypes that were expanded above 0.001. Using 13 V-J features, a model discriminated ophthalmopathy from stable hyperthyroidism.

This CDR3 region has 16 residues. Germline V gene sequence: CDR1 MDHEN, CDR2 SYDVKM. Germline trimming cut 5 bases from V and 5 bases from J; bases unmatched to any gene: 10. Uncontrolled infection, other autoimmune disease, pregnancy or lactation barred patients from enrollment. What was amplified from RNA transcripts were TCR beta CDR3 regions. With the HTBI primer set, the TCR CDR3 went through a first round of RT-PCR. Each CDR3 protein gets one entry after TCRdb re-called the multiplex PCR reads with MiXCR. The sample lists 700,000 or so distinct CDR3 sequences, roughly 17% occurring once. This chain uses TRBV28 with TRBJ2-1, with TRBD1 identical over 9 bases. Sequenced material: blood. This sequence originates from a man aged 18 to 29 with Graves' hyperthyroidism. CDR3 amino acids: CASSITTGGADNEQFF. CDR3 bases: TGTGCCAGCAGTATTACAACAGGGGGCGCGGACAATGAGCAGTTCTTC.